The 17 T cell receptor beta chains listed next were all sequenced from one sample in a study of T cells after yellow fever vaccination. Each CDR3 protein is one row after TCRdb ran MiXCR on the 5' RACE reads. The table lists some 97,000 distinct CDR3 sequences, roughly 5.2% of them singletons, with roughly 39% in the top ten. This specimen consisted of CD8+ T cells sorted from PBMCs, obtained 10 days after the yellow fever booster vaccination. All receptors derive from a man aged 18-30 years who received the YFV17D yellow fever vaccine.

The rearrangement links TRBV7-7 to TRBJ2-3; D not certain. CDR3 size: 15 residues. Trimming stripped 2 bases from V and 2 bases from J, with 11 bases between. The germline V gene has CDR1 SSHAT and CDR2 FNYEAQ (reference sequence). Here the CDR3 reads CASSLTTLSTDTQYF. In DNA form, the CDR3 reads TGTGCCAGCAGCTTAACCACCCTCTCCACAGATACGCAGTATTTT.

This clonotype was detected only a few times. The rearrangement uses TRBV21-1 and TRBJ2-7; the DNA was not compared with TRBD1, the D call given in the table. TRBV21-1 is deemed a pseudogene. This CDR3 has 17 amino acids. The CDR3 loop is CASSESLGTGEKQEQYV. In DNA, the CDR3 is TGTGCCAGCAGCGAATCCTTGGGGACAGGGGAAAAGCAGGAGCAGTACGTC.

This clonotype was detected only a few times. This chain connects TRBV19 to TRBJ2-2; the match to TRBD2 covers 15 bases. The germline gives CDR1 LNHDA, CDR2 SQIVND (reference sequence). Unmatched junction bases numbered 7, after V lost 6 bases and J lost 2 bases. CDR3 size: 18 residues. The CDR3 DNA reads as TGTGCCAGTAGGGCCGGGACTAGCGGGGGGCCCAACACCGGGGAGCTGTTTTTT. This translates into CASRAGTSGGPNTGELFF.

This clonotype was seen at least ten times. The chain has TRBV12-3 or TRBV12-4 and TRBJ1-5; D unresolved. The CDR3 is made up of 14 amino acids. Trimming stripped 4 bases from V and 4 bases from J, with 11 bases between. The CDR3 nucleotides are TGTGCCAGCAGTTCGGAAGGGAGTAATCAGCCCCAGCATTTT. It codes for CASSSEGSNQPQHF.

At least ten counts were recorded for this clonotype. This chain links TRBV7-2 with TRBJ2-5, with TRBD2 identical over 14 bases. Germline CDR1 and CDR2: SGHTA and FQGNSA. The CDR3 has 18 residues. Trimming cost V 3 bases and J 4 bases; bases outside gene matches: 10. CDR3 protein: CASSFPGTSGGTVETQYF. CDR3 in DNA: TGTGCCAGCAGCTTCCCGGGGACTAGCGGGGGAACCGTAGAGACCCAGTACTTC.

In its sample, this clonotype was seen a few times. The chain recombines TRBV9 with TRBJ1-1, with 8 nucleotides matching TRBD1. The CDR3 length is 14 residues. Per germline, CDR1 SGDLS and CDR2 YYNGEE. V dropped 1 base and J dropped 4; count of bases not matched to a gene: 3. As DNA, the CDR3 is TGTGCCAGCAGCGTATCGACAGGGGCCACTGAAGCTTTCTTT. Protein: CASSVSTGATEAFF.

In this sample, this clonotype turned up a few times. The chain links TRBV29-1 to TRBJ2-3; the D is unclear. Germline CDR1 SQVTM, CDR2 ANQGSEA. V gave up 1 base and J gave up 4 bases, with 3 bases separating them. This CDR3 has 11 residues. CDR3: CSVEASDTQYF. The CDR3 DNA is TGCAGCGTTGAAGCATCAGATACGCAGTATTTT.

The chain couples TRBV7-8 to TRBJ2-1, with 12 bases matching TRBD2. The V and J ends lost 2 bases and 6 bases, in that order; junction bases with no gene match: 5. Germline CDR1 SGHVS, CDR2 FQNEAQ. This CDR3 has 16 amino acids. The CDR3 bases are TGTGCCAGCAGCTTAACACTAGCGGGGGGCCGCAATGAGCAGTTCTTC. Protein: CASSLTLAGGRNEQFF.

This clonotype occurred many times. The V gene is TRBV6-5, the J gene TRBJ2-5, with 8 bases identical to TRBD2. The CDR3 totals 15 residues. Losses at the gene ends were 5 bases for V and 5 bases for J; bases not matched to a gene: 10. CDR1 is MNHEY and CDR2 is SVGAGI in the germline V gene. The CDR3 spells CASSRTSGGLETQYF. The CDR3, as DNA: TGTGCCAGCAGTCGAACGTCGGGGGGGCTGGAGACCCAGTACTTC.

This clonotype appeared a few times. The V gene is TRBV10-3, the J gene TRBJ2-7, with D perhaps TRBD1 (5 bases). This CDR3 has 14 residues. Per germline, CDR1 ENHRY and CDR2 SYGVKD. The V end was cut by 8 bases, the J end by 1 base, with 15 bases between. The CDR3 region is CAIARQTESYEQYF. Written as DNA, the CDR3 is TGTGCCATCGCTAGACAGACAGAATCCTACGAGCAGTACTTC.

The V and J genes are TRBV28 and TRBJ2-7; D is unclear. V was clipped by 5 bases and J by 3 bases, with 11 bases between them. Germline CDR1 reads MDHEN; CDR2 reads SYDVKM. This CDR3 comprises 13 residues. CDR3 nucleotides: TGTGCCAGCAGTCCCTCGACGGACTACGAGCAGTACGTC. Protein product: CASSPSTDYEQYV.

This chain connects TRBV6-1 to TRBJ1-1; the match to TRBD1 covers 8 bases. V shed 6 bases and J 1 base; nucleotides not matched to a gene: 4. The germline V gene has CDR1 MNHNS and CDR2 SASEGT. CDR3 length: 14 residues. The CDR3 bases are TGTGCCAGCAGCCGCAGGGGGCCGAACACTGAAGCTTTCTTT. It codes for CASSRRGPNTEAFF.

The chain has TRBV6-1 and TRBJ2-3; 8 nucleotides line up with TRBD2. The CDR3 is 18 residues long. Germline CDR1 reads MNHNS; CDR2 reads SASEGT. V shed 5 bases and J 2 bases; nucleotides not matched to a gene: 15. The CDR3: CASSLQGTRGGITDTQYF. The CDR3 DNA is TGTGCCAGCAGTCTCCAGGGGACTAGGGGGGGCATCACAGATACGCAGTATTTT.

This sequence joins TRBV15 and TRBJ1-2; D uncertain. Trimming removed 1 base from V and 7 bases from J, with 19 bases in between. The germline CDR1 and CDR2 sequences are LNHNV and YYDKDF (reference sequence). The CDR3 runs to 16 residues. The CDR3 is CATSRVGGQPLGGYTF. CDR3 DNA sequence: TGTGCCACCAGCAGAGTAGGAGGGCAGCCCCTCGGTGGCTACACCTTC.

CDR3 protein: CASDGTSGRSYNEQFF. CDR3 nucleotide sequence: TGTGCCAGCGACGGGACTAGCGGGCGCTCCTACAATGAGCAGTTCTTC. The genes are TRBV12-3 or TRBV12-4 and TRBJ2-1; 12 bases match TRBD2. Trimming removed 8 bases from V and 0 bases from J; junction bases left unmatched: 5. The CDR3 length is 16 residues.

This clonotype was seen only a few times. The chain carries TRBV6-6 and TRBJ2-7; no firm D call. Germline V gene data show CDR1 as MNHNY and CDR2 as SVGAGI (reference sequence). This CDR3 has 14 amino acids. Trimming left V 2 bases short and J 2 bases short, with 10 bases between. CDR3 residues: CASSYPDAPYEQYV. The CDR3 DNA follows: TGTGCCAGCAGTTACCCCGACGCCCCCTACGAGCAGTACGTC.

The table lists this clonotype with a few counts. The chain links TRBV10-3 to TRBJ1-1; D is ambiguous. The CDR3 is 12 residues long. From germline, CDR1 is ENHRY and CDR2 SYGVKD. Trimming removed 0 bases at V and 8 bases at J, with 7 bases between. As DNA, the CDR3 is TGTGCCATCAGTGAGTCGAGCCTGGAAGCTTTCTTT. This sequence encodes CAISESSLEAFF.